These T cell receptor beta chains were read from a single sample in a study of post-analysis software for immune sequencing data. Each CDR3 protein gets one entry after TCRdb re-called the PCR reads with MiXCR. The table records 150,000 to 200,000 distinct CDR3 sequences, 35% to 40% of them present only once. The sample was blood, taken after autologous hematopoietic stem cell transplantation. The origin of the receptors is a girl between 10 and 17 years old with multiple sclerosis. Both conserved end residues are part of each CDR3.

cdr3_aa | j_call | v_call
CASSPAGYEQYF | TRBJ2-5 | TRBV18
CASSPGTVHEKLFF | TRBJ1-4 | TRBV14
CASSIYRGNEQFF | TRBJ2-1 | TRBV19
CASSLVRASNNEQFF | TRBJ2-1 | TRBV5-6
CASSQDFGSNQPQHF | TRBJ1-5 | TRBV4-2
CASSPGTYSGANVLTF | TRBJ2-6 | TRBV11-2
CASSPGGGPNYGYTF | TRBJ1-2 | TRBV5-6
CASGFRSGAMSSYNEQFF | TRBJ2-1 | TRBV6-2/TRBV6-3
CASSPRRGTDTQYF | TRBJ2-3 | TRBV7-8
CASSPTLAGDYNEQFF | TRBJ2-1 | TRBV3-1
CASSVAGEETQYF | TRBJ2-5 | TRBV19
CSVSAGPTNGERFF | TRBJ2-2 | TRBV29-1
CASSLGPVGGEQFF | TRBJ2-1 | TRBV11-3
CASSIGNPYEQYF | TRBJ2-7 | TRBV7-3
CSARVDTDTQYF | TRBJ2-3 | TRBV20-1
CASSFNGRGGTDTQYF | TRBJ2-3 | TRBV5-1
CSAIPYLAGGVRGAQYF | TRBJ2-7 | TRBV20-1